This TCR beta chain originates from a study of blood T cell repertoires in COVID-19 (dated by TCRdb to about 2020). Regarding the complete study: Samples covering the acute and convalescent phases of COVID-19 were provided by collaborators in the United States, Italy and Spain. The material from the prospective study consisted of cDNA or gDNA derived from T cells, B-cell-depleted T cells, or PBMCs. The dataset comprised deeply sampled blood TCRbeta repertoires from subjects exposed to, actively infected with, or recovered from COVID-19. The repertoires were made available in a free public database intended to serve as a resource for research on the immune response to SARS-CoV-2. The samples were drawn from the first 160 participants of the ongoing ImmuneRACE study and from 1,254 subjects provided by 6 global collaborators. Nearly every sample came with metadata listing a de-identified subject ID, COVID-19 status, age in years and sex. Where available, HLA class I and class II types were taken from metadata supplied by the sample provider and were not determined by assay-based typing. What the work shows at the level of the full study, not this receptor alone: How much clinical and demographic metadata was included differed by source and by participant, and the metadata was provided uncurated.

In regard to this clone: Its antigen is unknown. No much larger clone exists at a distance of one base, and base qualities are not known.

TCRbeta CDR3 regions were amplified from genomic DNA by means of the immunoSEQ Assay, a bias-controlled multiplex PCR. The original pipeline was this. Nucleated cell counts per sample were estimated from amplification of reference gene primers within the assay. To quantify the absolute abundance of each unique TCRbeta CDR3 rearrangement, sequence reads were collapsed and filtered. Productive Simpson clonality was computed per sample as the square root of Simpson's diversity index over productive rearrangements. Held by TCRdb, this immuneACCESS table contains in-frame sequences only and omits some clones. Under half of the omission traces to an unresolved V gene where checked; the cause of the rest is unknown. V and J calls and clone size come straight from that table; D and trimming were deduced from the DNA. The sample has 100,000 or so clones on record, around 80% of them singletons. Over 15% of the sample lies in the top ten.

Collaborating institutions collected whole blood in K2EDTA tubes following their own protocols. For TCRbeta analysis, collaborators shipped samples in one of three forms: frozen whole blood, isolated PBMCs, or DNA extracted from either of those sample types. The CDR3 covers 16 residues, taking in both the cysteine and the phenylalanine. Solely the CDR3 DNA is kept, with 48 bases framed from the first base. V and J lose 1 base and 0 bases, and a span of 7 bases separates them. The germline V gene specifies SGHTA as CDR1 and FQGNSA as CDR2. Material for sequencing was peripheral blood. The source is an elderly woman with acute or convalescent COVID-19. The rearranged segments are TRBV7-2 and TRBJ2-6, with the D gene not confidently named. Read as DNA, the sequence is TGTGCCAGCAGCTTAGTACTCCCCTCTGGGGCCAACGTCCTGACTTTC. Translation gives CASSLVLPSGANVLTF.